The clone carrying this T cell receptor (beta chain) was counted ten times or more. Its specificity is unknown. The study amplified TCR beta CDR3 regions using RNA transcripts. HTBI primers were used in a first-round RT-PCR, which preceded a second-round multiplex PCR. From the multiplex PCR reads, TCRdb called clonotypes with MiXCR, one entry per CDR3 protein. The sample includes approximately 460,000 distinct CDR3 sequences, approximately 14% of them seen just once. The V end was cut by 5 bases, the J end by 4 bases, with 12 bases between. The CDR3 spans 13 residues. This entry belongs to a study of Graves' ophthalmopathy and Graves' hyperthyroidism. The study, taken as a whole, reports: The model's ophthalmopathy progression predictions had less than 71% sensitivity and 72.22% specificity. Appearing in blood as well were most expanded thyroid clonotypes above 0.001 frequency.

Each donor who had ophthalmopathy showed moderate-to-severe activity, a CAS of ≥3, a NOSPECS of ≥4, and a duration under 3 months. Clinical symptoms, serum thyroxine, TRAb, thyroid ultrasound and orbital computed tomography were relied on for diagnosis. The sequence was obtained from a woman younger than 45 with Graves' ophthalmopathy. This chain links TRBV12-3 or TRBV12-4 with TRBJ2-7, with D unclear. Sequencing was performed on blood. The CDR3 DNA reads TGTGCCAGCAGTCCAGACTTGACGTACGAGCAGTACTTC. It yields the protein CASSPDLTYEQYF.